This T cell receptor (beta chain) was sequenced in a study of cytomegalovirus exposure and HLA in healthy donors. Primers for the PCR totalled 60 Vbeta and 13 Jbeta. Using immunoSEQ multiplex PCR, the repertoire was profiled, and TCRdb retains in-frame clones only, with some absent. The sample totals fewer than 50,000 clones; its top ten clones hold more than 8%. Germline V gene lookup returns CDR1 SGHAT and CDR2 FQNNGV. Trimming removed 5 bases from V and 6 bases from J; junction bases left unmatched: 5. The CDR3 runs to 16 residues. The sequencing sample was made of PBMCs. The rearrangement uses TRBV11-2 and TRBJ2-1, with 15 bases aligning to TRBD2. The TCR originated in a male donor in good health and CMV-seronegative. The CDR3 is CASSPWTSGRGNEQFF. The CDR3 DNA follows: TGTGCCAGCAGCCCCTGGACTAGCGGGAGGGGCAATGAGCAGTTCTTC.